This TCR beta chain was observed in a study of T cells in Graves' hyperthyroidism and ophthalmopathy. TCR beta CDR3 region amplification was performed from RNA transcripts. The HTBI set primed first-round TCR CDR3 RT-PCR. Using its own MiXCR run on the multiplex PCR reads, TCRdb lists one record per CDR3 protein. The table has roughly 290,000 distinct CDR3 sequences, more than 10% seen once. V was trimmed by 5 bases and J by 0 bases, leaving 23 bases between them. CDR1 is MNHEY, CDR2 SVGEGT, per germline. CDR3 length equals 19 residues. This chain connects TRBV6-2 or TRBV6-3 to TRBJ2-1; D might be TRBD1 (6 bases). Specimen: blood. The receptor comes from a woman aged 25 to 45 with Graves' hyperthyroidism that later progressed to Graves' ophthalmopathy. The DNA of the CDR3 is TGTGCCAGCAGTCACACTAAGACGGCCGGGACACCCTCCTACAATGAGCAGTTCTTC. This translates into CASSHTKTAGTPSYNEQFF.